The 9 T cell receptor beta chains reported below all come from one sample, sequenced in a study of cytotoxic CD8 clonotypes in ibrutinib-treated CLL. Only in-frame clones appear in the TCRdb table, and some are missing; sequencing was by immunoSEQ multiplex PCR. This sample yields about 120,000 clones, of which approximately 58% are seen a single time; about 40% belongs to the top ten. Sequenced material: PBMCs, taken after 24 months of ibrutinib treatment. The receptors derive from a human donor with chronic lymphocytic leukemia.

This sequence joins TRBV7-3 and TRBJ2-4, with D possibly matching TRBD1 (6 bases). Germline CDR1 is SGHTA and CDR2 is FQGTGA. The CDR3 length is 15 residues. V lost 6 bases, J lost 0 bases, and 12 bases lay in between. This chain's CDR3 is CASRAGRGAKNIQYF. CDR3 DNA sequence: TGTGCCAGCAGAGCCGGCAGGGGAGCCAAAAACATTCAGTACTTC.

The V and J genes are TRBV10-3 and TRBJ2-7, with 8 bases fitting TRBD1. The CDR3 consists of 16 residues. V was pared by 3 bases and J by 1 base, with 8 bases of the junction left unmatched. In germline, CDR1 is ENHRY, CDR2 SYGVKD. The CDR3 coding sequence is TGTGCCATCAGTGACTCACAGGGGGAAAGGTCCTACGAGCAGTACTTC. Its translation is CAISDSQGERSYEQYF.

The CDR3 loop reads CASSSGGGQDTQYF. CDR3 DNA sequence: TGTGCCAGCAGCTCCGGGGGGGGGCAAGATACGCAGTATTTT. The rearrangement joins TRBV6-5 to TRBJ2-3, with 8 bases matching TRBD2. V was clipped by 6 bases and J by 5 bases; unmatched bases: 7. Germline lookup yields CDR1 MNHEY and CDR2 SVGAGI. The CDR3 loop spans 14 amino acids.

The rearrangement joins TRBV2 to TRBJ1-2, with a tentative D call TRBD1 (6 bases). Germline lookup yields CDR1 SNHLY and CDR2 FYNNEI. Trimming cost V 6 bases and J 7 bases, with 15 bases left between them. The length of the CDR3 is 13 residues. The CDR3 bases are TGTGCCAGCAGGCCACCAGGGGATGGTGGCTACACCTTC. Translating gives CASRPPGDGGYTF.

The rearrangement links TRBV7-2 to TRBJ2-5, with TRBD2 matching 10 bases. This CDR3 contains 17 residues. Trimming cost V 5 bases and J 1 base; bases outside gene matches: 10. Germline V gene sequence: CDR1 SGHTA, CDR2 FQGNSA. CDR3 amino acids: CASSPTRLAGTQETQYF. In nucleotides, the CDR3 is TGTGCCAGCAGCCCCACCAGACTAGCGGGTACCCAAGAGACCCAGTACTTC.

This clone has more than one count but fewer than ten. The rearrangement joins TRBV9 to TRBJ1-3; TRBD1 agrees at 7 bases. The CDR3 totals 16 residues. The V gene's germline CDR1 is SGDLS and CDR2 YYNGEE. After removal of 7 bases from V and 3 bases from J, the junction contained 13 bases not matched to a gene. This chain's CDR3 is CASAPGTDFYGNTIYF. For the CDR3, the DNA is TGTGCCAGCGCACCTGGGACAGACTTTTATGGAAACACCATATATTTT.

This clone was seen more than once but under ten times. This rearrangement joins TRBV7-3 to TRBJ2-2, with 7 bases matching TRBD2. V trimming: 6 bases; J trimming: 3 bases; junction bases outside the gene matches: 7. This CDR3 is built from 15 residues. The germline V gene has CDR1 SGHTA and CDR2 FQGTGA. The CDR3 spells CASSLAAGDTGELFF. The CDR3 DNA follows: TGTGCCAGCAGTCTAGCGGCGGGGGACACCGGGGAGCTGTTTTTT. Filled out from reference TRBV7-3 and TRBJ2-2, the complete variable domain reads GAGVSQTPSNKVTEKGKYVELRCDPISGHTALYWYRQSLGQGPEFLIYFQGTGAADDSGLPNDRFFAVRPEGSVSTLKIQRTERGDSAVYLCASSLAAGDTGELFFGEGSRLTVL.

V gene TRBV30 combines with J gene TRBJ2-3; a weak D match, TRBD1 (5 bases). The germline CDR1 and CDR2 sequences are GTSNPN and SVGIG (reference sequence). V lost 3 bases, J lost 3 bases, and 19 bases lay in between. The CDR3 has 16 amino acids. The CDR3 nucleotides are TGTGCCTGGAGCCCGACGACAGTCGAGGAAACAGATACGCAGTATTTT. Protein: CAWSPTTVEETDTQYF.

This clone was picked up a small number of times. The gene calls are TRBV4-3 and TRBJ1-6; the D is unclear. Germline V CDR1 and CDR2: LGHNA, YSLEER. Trimming stripped 0 bases from V and 10 bases from J, with 7 bases between. This CDR3 is built from 13 residues. The CDR3 protein is CASSQESTSPLHF. As DNA, the CDR3 is TGCGCCAGCAGCCAAGAGTCAACATCACCCCTCCACTTT.